The 9 T cell receptor beta chains below were found in one sample sequenced in a study of blood T cell repertoires in COVID-19. Using immunoSEQ multiplex PCR, the repertoire was profiled, and TCRdb retains in-frame clones only, with some absent. The table shows a few hundred thousand clones, with approximately 85% occurring only once. The sample consisted of peripheral blood. The receptors were sampled from a human donor in a cohort sampled during active COVID-19.

The rearrangement joins TRBV19 to TRBJ2-2; tentatively, D is TRBD2 (6 bases). Trimming removed 10 bases from V and 1 base from J, with 16 bases in between. CDR1 is LNHDA and CDR2 is SQIVND in the germline V gene (reference sequence). The CDR3 runs 15 residues. CDR3 nucleotide sequence: TGTGCCACCTCTCTTCGGGGACTGAACACCGGGGAGCTGTTTTTT. It specifies CATSLRGLNTGELFF.

The chain employs TRBV29-1 and TRBJ2-2; D is undetermined. V lost 2 bases and J 1 base, leaving 8 bases between the germline ends. Germline lookup yields CDR1 SQVTM and CDR2 ANQGSEA. This CDR3 spans 14 amino acids. DNA for the CDR3: TGCAGCGTTGAATCAGAATTGAACACCGGGGAGCTGTTTTTT. Its translation is CSVESELNTGELFF.

The V call is TRBV4-1, the J call TRBJ1-6, with D tentatively TRBD1 (5 bases). Germline-derived CDR1 and CDR2 are MGHRA and YSYEKL. V was trimmed by 1 base and J by 8 bases, leaving 18 bases between them. The CDR3 runs to 17 residues. Here the CDR3 DNA reads TGCGCCAGCAGCCAAGTGAGTGCCTCTAAAGGGGATTCACCCCTCCACTTT. The encoded protein is CASSQVSASKGDSPLHF.

The chain recombines TRBV6-5 with TRBJ1-1; TRBD1 agrees at 9 bases. The J segment lost 0 bases and the V segment lost 5 bases, leaving 1 base of the junction unmatched. Looked up from germline, CDR1 is MNHEY and CDR2 is SVGAGI. There are 14 residues in the CDR3. CDR3 protein: CASSRDRVNTEAFF. The CDR3 DNA is TGTGCCAGCAGTCGGGACAGGGTGAACACTGAAGCTTTCTTT.

The rearrangement joins TRBV4-2 to TRBJ1-6, with a weak D call TRBD1 (6 bases). The CDR3 covers 16 residues. Trimming took 2 bases from V and 7 from J, leaving 15 bases between them. Germline V gene lookup returns CDR1 LGHNA and CDR2 YNFKEQ. Here the CDR3 reads CASSQILQDRNSPLHF. CDR3 nucleotide sequence: TGTGCCAGCAGCCAAATACTACAGGACAGAAATTCACCCCTCCACTTT.

The chain couples TRBV5-5 to TRBJ1-1; no clear D. There are 13 residues in the CDR3. The V end lost 4 bases, the J end lost 6 bases, and 13 bases lay between the germline ends. CDR1 and CDR2 (germline): SGHKS, YYEKEE (reference sequence). The CDR3 sequence is CASSTSLDPEAFF. CDR3 bases: TGTGCCAGCAGCACTAGCCTAGACCCTGAAGCTTTCTTT.

The chain combines TRBV27 with TRBJ1-3; possibly TRBD1 for D (6 bases). Between the trimmed V and J ends, which lost 0 bases and 4 bases, there was a span of 10 bases. The CDR3 runs to 15 residues. In germline, CDR1 is MNHEY, CDR2 SMNVEV (reference sequence). CDR3 bases: TGTGCCAGCAGTTTATCGAGAGGGGGAGGAAACACCATATATTTT. Translated: CASSLSRGGGNTIYF.

The sample holds one count of this clone. The V and J genes are TRBV2 and TRBJ2-1; TRBD1 might be the D (5 bases). This CDR3 spans 12 amino acids. Germline CDR1 SNHLY, CDR2 FYNNEI. Trimming cost V 7 bases and J 5 bases, with 9 bases left between them. This chain's CDR3 is CASTGSDNEQFF. CDR3 in DNA: TGTGCCAGCACAGGGTCAGACAATGAGCAGTTCTTC.

This rearrangement joins TRBV5-1 to TRBJ1-2, with D possibly TRBD1 on 6 matching bases. Trimming cost V 0 bases and J 4 bases, with 13 bases left between them. The CDR3 runs 15 residues. Germline CDR1 SGHRS, CDR2 YFSETQ. CDR3 DNA: TGCGCCAGCAGCTTGGAAGGGTGGGGGCTCTATGGCTACACCTTC. The encoded protein is CASSLEGWGLYGYTF.